Presented here are 20 T cell receptor beta chains from one specimen sequenced in a study of T cell responses to AZD1222 COVID-19 vaccine. Profiling relied on immunoSEQ multiplex PCR, and the TCRdb table lists in-frame clones only, not all of them. Among about 120,000 clones listed, around nine tenths were seen once. Source: peripheral blood, taken on day 0 of AZD1222 vaccination. The receptors shown here come from an adult in good health.

The chain uses TRBV27 and TRBJ2-7, with a weak D call TRBD1 (6 bases). Germline V gives CDR1 MNHEY, CDR2 SMNVEV (reference sequence). This CDR3 spans 13 amino acids. V gave up 6 bases and J gave up 0 bases, with 9 bases separating them. CDR3 protein: CASRQGSSYEQYF. As DNA, the CDR3 is TGTGCCAGCAGACAGGGTAGCTCCTACGAGCAGTACTTC.

The rearrangement joins TRBV3-1 (or the pseudogene TRBV3-2) to TRBJ2-2, with 7 bases lining up with TRBD1. The CDR3 has 16 amino acids. V was pared by 1 base and J by 4 bases, with 6 bases of the junction left unmatched. Germline values: CDR1 LGHDT, CDR2 YNNKEL (reference sequence). The CDR3 loop is CASSQGAGGSTGELFF. DNA of the CDR3: TGTGCCAGCAGCCAAGGGGCAGGGGGAAGCACCGGGGAGCTGTTTTTT.

This chain uses TRBV5-4 with TRBJ2-1; no definite D call. Trimming pared 2 bases from V and 8 bases from J, leaving 5 bases between. The CDR3 contains 11 residues. In germline, CDR1 is SGHNT, CDR2 YYREEE (reference sequence). The CDR3 DNA sequence: TGTGCCAGCAGCTTAGGGTATGAGCAGTTCTTC. Amino acid sequence: CASSLGYEQFF.

V usage is TRBV6-2 or TRBV6-3 and J usage is TRBJ2-3, with D possibly matching TRBD2 (6 bases). CDR1 and CDR2 (germline): MNHEY, SVGEGT. The CDR3 loop spans 18 amino acids. The V gene lost 2 bases and the J gene lost 0 bases, with 18 bases spanning the gap. The CDR3 sequence: CASSYHTPIRGSTDTQYF. As DNA, the CDR3 is TGTGCCAGCAGTTACCATACCCCTATCCGGGGGAGCACAGATACGCAGTATTTT.

In its sample, this clone was seen once. The rearrangement links TRBV2 to TRBJ2-5; 11 nucleotides agree with TRBD2. Trimming at V came to 5 bases and at J to 4 bases, leaving 3 bases not matched to a gene. Germline CDR1 reads SNHLY; CDR2 reads FYNNEI. The CDR3 runs to 14 residues. The CDR3 is CASSWGTSGETQYF. The DNA for the CDR3 is TGTGCCAGCAGTTGGGGGACTAGCGGAGAGACCCAGTACTTC.

The CDR3 is CASSQDLRRGTEAFF. The CDR3 region has the DNA TGTGCCAGCAGCCAGGACCTCCGGCGTGGCACTGAAGCTTTCTTT. The chain is built from TRBV4-2 and TRBJ1-1; no clear D. This CDR3 is built from 15 residues. V lost 3 bases and J 4 bases, leaving 15 bases between the germline ends. Germline values: CDR1 LGHNA, CDR2 YNFKEQ.

CDR3 coding DNA: TGTGCCAGTTCCCAAGGCCTGTATGGCTACACCTTC. This sequence encodes CASSQGLYGYTF. This chain uses TRBV19 with TRBJ1-2, with no clear D. Deletions cut 8 bases from V and 5 bases from J, with 12 bases between. This CDR3 is 12 amino acids long. Germline V lookup: CDR1 LNHDA, CDR2 SQIVND (reference sequence). The full variable domain, its missing parts supplied by reference TRBV19 and TRBJ1-2, is DGGITQSPKYLFRKEGQNVTLSCEQNLNHDAMYWYRQDPGQGLRLIYYSQIVNDFQKGDIAEGYSVSREKKESFPLTVTSAQKNPTAFYLCASSQGLYGYTFGSGTRLTVV.

The chain joins TRBV3-1 (or the pseudogene TRBV3-2) to TRBJ2-5; no reliable D call. CDR1 LGHDT and CDR2 YNNKEL come from the germline V gene (reference sequence). V shed 4 bases and J shed 2 bases, with 8 bases lying between them. CDR3 length: 13 amino acids. The CDR3 here is CASSRQGQETQYF. CDR3 nucleotide sequence: TGTGCCAGCAGCCGCCAAGGGCAAGAGACCCAGTACTTC.

V is TRBV6-5 and J is TRBJ2-7, with TRBD1 identical over 10 bases. CDR1 and CDR2 (germline): MNHEY, SVGAGI. J gave up 5 bases and V 4 bases, and 8 bases lay outside the gene matches. This CDR3 has 15 amino acids. CDR3 amino acids: CASSFPDRGHHEQYF. CDR3 DNA: TGTGCCAGCAGTTTCCCTGACAGGGGGCACCACGAGCAGTACTTC.

The J gene is TRBJ1-6, the V gene TRBV30; D unresolved. Germline-derived CDR1 and CDR2 are GTSNPN and SVGIG (reference sequence). V dropped 1 base and J dropped 3 bases, with 10 bases sitting between them. This CDR3 spans 15 amino acids. The CDR3 here is CAWSGAVRYNSPLHF. In DNA form, the CDR3 reads TGTGCCTGGAGTGGGGCAGTCCGCTATAATTCACCCCTCCACTTT.

This chain links TRBV2 with TRBJ1-6; no clear D gene. The CDR3 covers 14 residues. Germline V gene lookup returns CDR1 SNHLY and CDR2 FYNNEI. V shed 2 bases and J shed 10 bases, with 12 bases lying between them. Here the CDR3 reads CASSEFKGGSPLHF. CDR3 in DNA: TGTGCCAGCAGTGAATTCAAGGGCGGCTCACCCCTCCACTTT.

This chain connects TRBV6-1 to TRBJ2-6; D uncertain. Looked up from germline, CDR1 is MNHNS and CDR2 is SASEGT. Trimming removed 2 bases at V and 0 bases at J, with 5 bases between. CDR3 size: 15 residues. Here the CDR3 DNA reads TGTGCCAGCAGTGAACACAACTCTGGGGCCAACGTCCTGACTTTC. This encodes CASSEHNSGANVLTF.

V gene TRBV7-9 combines with J gene TRBJ1-4; TRBD1 is a possible D gene (5 bases). The germline V gene has CDR1 SEHNR and CDR2 FQNEAQ (reference sequence). This CDR3 comprises 14 residues. With 11 bases removed from V and 0 bases from J, the gap between germline ends came to 13 bases. The CDR3 sequence is CAAGIGATNEKLFF. For the CDR3, the DNA is TGTGCCGCCGGGATAGGGGCAACTAATGAAAAACTGTTTTTT.

This clone appeared once. The V gene is TRBV2, the J gene TRBJ2-1; either TRBD1 or TRBD2 may fit D (5 bases each). Germline V gives CDR1 SNHLY, CDR2 FYNNEI. The CDR3 is 15 amino acids. The V and J ends lost 1 base and 2 bases respectively, with 9 bases between them. The CDR3 protein is CASSEGGGPYNEQFF. The CDR3 nucleotides read TGTGCCAGCAGTGAAGGTGGGGGTCCCTACAATGAGCAGTTCTTC.

The gene calls are TRBV27 and TRBJ2-7, with D unresolved. The ends were cut back, 6 bases at V and 4 bases at J, with 7 bases in the middle. The CDR3 sequence is 11 residues long. Per the germline V gene, CDR1 is MNHEY and CDR2 is SMNVEV (reference sequence). The CDR3 DNA reads as TGTGCCAGCAGGGGCCGGTACGAGCAGTACTTC. Translated: CASRGRYEQYF.

A note on this clone: The identical CDR3 is also encoded by other nucleotide sequences in the sample. The chain uses TRBV15 and TRBJ2-7; no clear D. V was pared by 0 bases and J by 4 bases, with 7 bases between. Per the germline V gene, CDR1 is LNHNV and CDR2 is YYDKDF (reference sequence). The CDR3 sequence is 13 residues long. The CDR3 DNA is TGTGCCACCAGCAGAGATCGCGGATACGAGCAGTACTTC. Protein product: CATSRDRGYEQYF.

This sequence joins TRBV5-8 and TRBJ1-5, with D possibly being TRBD1 (5 bases). V was cut by 7 bases and J by 5 bases, with 10 bases left in between. CDR1 is SGHTS, CDR2 YDEGEE, per germline. This CDR3 is 12 amino acids long. CDR3 protein: CASRGGYQPQHF. The CDR3 bases are TGTGCCAGCCGCGGGGGATATCAGCCCCAGCATTTT.

This clone was seen just once. V usage is TRBV12-3 or TRBV12-4 and J usage is TRBJ2-7, with D unclear. V was clipped by 2 bases and J by 6 bases, with 11 bases between them. CDR3 length: 13 amino acids. CDR3: CASSLQVQGEQYF. Written as DNA, the CDR3 is TGTGCCAGCAGTTTACAGGTTCAAGGCGAGCAGTACTTC.

The rearrangement joins TRBV5-1 to TRBJ2-7, with D unclear. The germline V and J ends were trimmed by 0 bases and 1 base, with 8 bases remaining between them. This CDR3 spans 14 amino acids. The germline CDR1 and CDR2 sequences are SGHRS and YFSETQ. CDR3 in amino acids: CASSLAPESYEQYF. Written as DNA, the CDR3 is TGCGCCAGCAGCTTGGCCCCGGAATCCTACGAGCAGTACTTC.

The chain is built from TRBV4-1 and TRBJ2-7, with D possibly TRBD1 on 6 matching bases. Germline CDR1 reads MGHRA; CDR2 reads YSYEKL. Trimming took off 1 base at V and 5 bases at J, with 21 bases between the two ends. CDR3 length equals 17 residues. The CDR3 nucleotides read TGCGCCAGCAGCCAAGCTGACAGGACCCTGGGGGACCACGAGCAGTACTTC. This encodes CASSQADRTLGDHEQYF.